The 25 T cell receptor beta chains below come from one sample, sequenced in a study of Graves' ophthalmopathy and Graves' hyperthyroidism. Amplified TCR beta CDR3 regions were obtained using RNA transcripts as template. The first-round RT-PCR employed HTBI primers together with the Qiagen OneStep RT-PCR kit. A multiplex PCR was then performed as the second round. Each CDR3 protein gets one entry after TCRdb re-called the multiplex PCR reads with MiXCR. The table has about 380,000 distinct CDR3 sequences, roughly 15% seen once. Sequenced sample: peripheral blood. These receptors were collected from a young woman with stable Graves' hyperthyroidism.

This clonotype was seen ten or more times. This chain connects TRBV12-5 to TRBJ1-6; 10 bases align to TRBD1. Losses at the gene ends were 4 bases for V and 4 bases for J; bases not matched to a gene: 1. CDR1 is LGHNT and CDR2 is FRNRAP in the germline V gene. The CDR3 contains 15 residues. CDR3 in amino acids: CASGWDRGYNSPLHF. For the CDR3, the DNA is TGTGCTAGTGGTTGGGACAGGGGATATAATTCACCCCTCCACTTT.

This clonotype has ten or more counts. This chain uses TRBV6-2 or TRBV6-3 with TRBJ2-4; no definite D call. Trimming cost V 8 bases and J 6 bases, with 14 bases left between them. The CDR3 is 13 residues long. Germline CDR1 reads MNHEY; CDR2 reads SVGEGT. The CDR3 coding sequence is TGTGCCAGCGCCCGACCCGTGGGAAACATTCAGTACTTC. It encodes CASARPVGNIQYF.

This clonotype was found many times. The chain has TRBV29-1 and TRBJ1-6; weak D call: TRBD1 (5 bases). The CDR3 covers 14 residues. Trimming pared 7 bases from V and 9 bases from J, leaving 19 bases between. Germline V CDR1 and CDR2: SQVTM, ANQGSEA. The chain's CDR3 is CSASAGVVGSPLHF. CDR3 sequence (DNA): TGCAGCGCCTCCGCGGGGGTCGTCGGTTCACCCCTCCACTTT. The full variable domain, its missing parts supplied by reference TRBV29-1 and TRBJ1-6, is SAVISQKPSRDICQRGTSLTIQCQVDSQVTMMFWYRQQPGQSLTLIATANQGSEATYESGFVIDKFPISRPNLTFSTLTVSNMSPEDSSIYLCSASAGVVGSPLHFGNGTRLTVT.

A note on this clonotype: This could be a read error, since a much larger clone is one nucleotide away. V usage is TRBV14 and J usage is TRBJ1-1, with D possibly TRBD1 on 6 matching bases. The CDR3 has 14 amino acids. Germline assignment: CDR1 SGHDN and CDR2 FVKESK. The CDR3 coding sequence is TGTGCCAGCAGCCAAGCAGGTGGGACACGAGGAGCTCTCTTT. Encoded protein: CASSQAGGTRGALF.

This clonotype has a count of ten or more. The chain's CDR3 is CASSYSTIRGITSYTEAFF. CDR3 nucleotide sequence: TGTGCCAGCAGTTACTCCACAATCAGGGGGATTACCAGTTACACTGAAGCTTTCTTT. The J gene is TRBJ1-1, the V gene TRBV6-2 or TRBV6-3; TRBD1 agrees at 7 bases. Germline CDR1 reads MNHEY; CDR2 reads SVGEGT. CDR3 length: 19 amino acids. J was trimmed by 3 bases and V by 0 bases; bases with no gene match: 16.

About this clonotype: A read error may account for a junction end that differs from germline. The chain has TRBV11-2 and TRBJ2-7; 7 nucleotides line up with TRBD1. Germline V CDR1 and CDR2: SGHAT, FQNNGV. CDR3 length: 12 amino acids. The CDR3 loop reads CASSHLSTGFLF. CDR3 DNA: TGTGCCAGCAGCCACCTGTCGACAGGGTTTCTGTTC.

V and J are TRBV27 and TRBJ2-7, with D uncertain. This CDR3 contains 14 residues. With 10 bases removed from V and 0 bases from J, the gap between germline ends came to 16 bases. The V gene's germline CDR1 is MNHEY and CDR2 SMNVEV (reference sequence). CDR3 DNA sequence: TGTGCCAACAAGGGTTTCGCAAACTCCTACGAGCAGTACTTC. Encoded protein: CANKGFANSYEQYF.

This clonotype was observed a few times. This chain connects TRBV24-1 to TRBJ2-5; no definite D call. CDR1 and CDR2 from the germline V gene are KGHDR and SFDVKD. Between the trimmed V and J ends, which lost 4 bases and 4 bases, there was a span of 9 bases. This CDR3 region has 13 residues. Here the CDR3 reads CATSEAVIETQYF. The DNA of the CDR3 is TGTGCCACCAGTGAGGCTGTAATAGAGACCCAGTACTTC.

In this sample, this clonotype turned up many times. The V and J genes are TRBV4-2 and TRBJ2-5; 10 positions agree with TRBD2. This CDR3 region has 17 residues. Germline V gene sequence: CDR1 LGHNA, CDR2 YNFKEQ. The ends lost 0 bases at V and 3 bases at J; junction bases unmatched: 7. Written as DNA, the CDR3 is TGTGCCAGCAGCCAAGACTCCAGCGGGGGGGCCAAAGAGACCCAGTACTTC. It codes for CASSQDSSGGAKETQYF.

This clonotype occurred many times. The chain recombines TRBV12-3 or TRBV12-4 with TRBJ2-7; D is undetermined. The CDR3 totals 13 residues. Trimming shortened V by 5 bases and J by 2 bases, and 10 bases separated the two germline ends. CDR3: CASSRGGTYEQYF. CDR3 DNA: TGTGCCAGCAGTCGCGGTGGGACCTACGAGCAGTACTTC.

This clonotype was seen ten or more times. The genes are TRBV28 and TRBJ1-1; possibly TRBD1 for D (6 bases). The CDR3 runs to 12 residues. V was trimmed by 10 bases and J by 8 bases, leaving 17 bases between them. The germline V gene has CDR1 MDHEN and CDR2 SYDVKM. The CDR3 protein is CAINSGTREAFF. The CDR3 region has the DNA TGTGCCATAAACTCCGGGACAAGGGAAGCTTTCTTT.

This clonotype was picked up many times. The CDR3 sequence is CASTLGVDTEAFF. CDR3 bases: TGTGCCAGCACCCTGGGGGTAGACACTGAAGCTTTCTTT. The genes are TRBV7-9 and TRBJ1-1, with D perhaps TRBD1 (5 bases). Germline values: CDR1 SEHNR, CDR2 FQNEAQ (reference sequence). The CDR3 is 13 residues long. The V gene lost 7 bases and the J gene lost 3 bases, with 12 bases spanning the gap. Full variable domain (remainder filled in from reference TRBV7-9 and TRBJ1-1): DTGVSQNPRHKITKRGQNVTFRCDPISEHNRLYWYRQTLGQGPEFLTYFQNEAQLEKSRLLSDRFSAERPKGSFSTLEIQRTEQGDSAMYLCASTLGVDTEAFFGQGTRLTVV.

This clonotype was recorded at least ten times. The CDR3 protein is CASSETPVIQETQYF. In DNA form, the CDR3 reads TGTGCCAGCAGTGAAACTCCAGTAATCCAAGAGACCCAGTACTTC. The chain links TRBV2 to TRBJ2-5; D unclear. Germline V gene data show CDR1 as SNHLY and CDR2 as FYNNEI. CDR3 length: 15 amino acids. V was pared by 2 bases and J by 1 base, with 11 bases between.

There are many counts of this clonotype. V gene TRBV12-3 or TRBV12-4 combines with J gene TRBJ1-1; 10 nucleotides agree with TRBD1. Losses at the gene ends were 6 bases for V and 4 bases for J; bases not matched to a gene: 5. The CDR3 is 14 residues long. CDR3 DNA sequence: TGTGCCAGCAGCAAGGGACAGGGGCTCACTGAAGCTTTCTTT. It translates to CASSKGQGLTEAFF.

This clonotype was observed at least ten times. V gene TRBV19 combines with J gene TRBJ1-2; D call uncertain. The CDR3 runs 14 residues. Germline CDR1 reads LNHDA; CDR2 reads SQIVND (reference sequence). The V end was cut by 1 base, the J end by 4 bases, with 10 bases between. CDR3 protein: CASSIAHSGYGYTF. CDR3 nucleotides: TGTGCCAGTAGTATAGCCCACAGCGGCTATGGCTACACCTTC.

This clonotype was observed many times. The CDR3 nucleotides are TGTGCCAGCAGCAGGTTCTCTGGAAACACCATATATTTT. This sequence encodes CASSRFSGNTIYF. V is TRBV2 and J is TRBJ1-3; D gene ambiguous. Trimming left V 6 bases short and J 0 bases short, with 6 bases between. Germline V CDR1 and CDR2: SNHLY, FYNNEI. This CDR3 comprises 13 residues.

V and J are TRBV11-2 and TRBJ1-1; D unclear. This CDR3 region has 14 residues. Germline loops: CDR1 SGHAT, CDR2 FQNNGV. V lost 5 bases and J lost 3, with 13 bases in between. CDR3 bases: TGTGCCAGCAGCCCCTCTGGTGGGGACACTGAAGCTTTCTTT. This encodes CASSPSGGDTEAFF.

This clonotype was counted ten times or more. V and J are TRBV12-3 or TRBV12-4 and TRBJ2-7; either TRBD1 or TRBD2 may fit D (6 bases each). V lost 3 bases and J 4 bases, leaving 16 bases between the germline ends. The CDR3 covers 15 residues. CDR3 sequence (DNA): TGTGCCAGCAGTTTCCGGGGGCATCGATCGTACGAGCAGTACTTC. As protein: CASSFRGHRSYEQYF.

On this clonotype: This may be a read error: a much more frequent sequence differs by one nucleotide. This chain connects TRBV7-9 to TRBJ2-5; TRBD2 might be the D (6 bases). Per the germline V gene, CDR1 is SEHNR and CDR2 is FQNEAQ (reference sequence). The CDR3 extends over 15 amino acids. The CDR3 bases are TGTGGCAGCAGATCGACTAGGATCGCACAAGAGACCCAGTACTTC. It encodes CGSRSTRIAQETQYF. Combining the CDR3 with reference TRBV7-9 and TRBJ2-5 gives the whole variable domain DTGVSQNPRHKITKRGQNVTFRCDPISEHNRLYWYRQTLGQGPEFLTYFQNEAQLEKSRLLSDRFSAERPKGSFSTLEIQRTEQGDSAMYLCGSRSTRIAQETQYFGPGTRLLVL.

This clonotype was found many times. The DNA for the CDR3 is TGCGCCAGCAGCCAAGTGTCCCAGGGAGTGGGCGGCTACACCTTC. Residues: CASSQVSQGVGGYTF. This chain links TRBV4-1 with TRBJ1-2, with D possibly being TRBD1 (5 bases). Germline V gene sequence: CDR1 MGHRA, CDR2 YSYEKL. V shed 1 base and J shed 8 bases, with 17 bases lying between them. The CDR3 is 15 amino acids.

Many counts were recorded for this clonotype. The chain links TRBV12-3 or TRBV12-4 to TRBJ2-7; 8 nucleotides line up with TRBD1. The CDR3 covers 15 residues. J lost 0 bases, V lost 3 bases, and 4 bases had no gene match. In DNA, the CDR3 is TGTGCCAGCAGTTTCGGGACAGGTGGCTCCTACGAGCAGTACTTC. Translated: CASSFGTGGSYEQYF.

This clonotype was recorded at least ten times. This chain connects TRBV29-1 to TRBJ1-2, with D perhaps matching TRBD1 (5 bases). V was clipped by 6 bases and J by 5 bases, with 19 bases between them. Germline-derived CDR1 and CDR2 are SQVTM and ANQGSEA. The CDR3 is 14 amino acids. CDR3 sequence reads: CSVTQGTGGYGYTF. In DNA, the CDR3 is TGCAGCGTCACTCAGGGTACTGGGGGTTATGGCTACACCTTC.

This clonotype came up a few times. The rearrangement links TRBV7-9 to TRBJ2-7; D could derive from TRBD1 or TRBD2 (5 bases each). The V and J ends lost 6 bases and 3 bases respectively, with 18 bases between them. Germline CDR1 and CDR2: SEHNR and FQNEAQ (reference sequence). This CDR3 region has 15 residues. The DNA of the CDR3 is TGTGCCAGCAGTGTTCCGGGACCGAGGGGCTACGAGCAGTACTTC. Encoded protein: CASSVPGPRGYEQYF.

This chain connects TRBV3-1 to TRBJ2-2, with 8 positions matching TRBD2. After removal of 1 base from V and 2 bases from J, the junction contained 15 bases not matched to a gene. Germline lookup yields CDR1 LGHDT and CDR2 YNNKEL (reference sequence). The CDR3 has 20 residues. The CDR3, as DNA: TGTGCCAGCAGCCAAGTCTCAGCGGGGGTATCGATTATCAACACCGGGGAGCTGTTTTTT. Translation gives CASSQVSAGVSIINTGELFF.

The J gene is TRBJ2-2, the V gene TRBV7-9; D is unresolved. Germline CDR1 and CDR2: SEHNR and FQNEAQ (reference sequence). The CDR3 extends over 14 amino acids. V was cut by 3 bases and J by 0 bases, with 5 bases left in between. CDR3 protein: CASSLETNTGELFF. CDR3 bases: TGTGCCAGCAGCTTGGAGACGAACACCGGGGAGCTGTTTTTT.